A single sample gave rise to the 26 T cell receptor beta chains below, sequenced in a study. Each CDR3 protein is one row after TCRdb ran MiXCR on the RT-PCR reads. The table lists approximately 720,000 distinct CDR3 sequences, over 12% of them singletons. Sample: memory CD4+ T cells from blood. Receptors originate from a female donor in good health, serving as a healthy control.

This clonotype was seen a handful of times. This CDR3 is CASRRPNTEAFF. The CDR3 DNA follows: TGTGCCAGCAGGAGACCGAACACTGAAGCTTTCTTT. This sequence joins TRBV6-2 or TRBV6-3 and TRBJ1-1; no definite D call. The CDR3 extends over 12 amino acids. The germline V and J ends were trimmed by 6 bases and 1 base, with 6 bases remaining between them. Germline V gene lookup returns CDR1 MNHEY and CDR2 SVGEGT.

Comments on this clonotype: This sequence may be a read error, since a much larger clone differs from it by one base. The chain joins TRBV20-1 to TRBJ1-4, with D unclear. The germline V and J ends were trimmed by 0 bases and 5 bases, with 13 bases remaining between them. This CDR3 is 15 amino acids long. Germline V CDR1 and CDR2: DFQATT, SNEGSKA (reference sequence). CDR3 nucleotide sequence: TGCAGTGCTAGAGATTCCGATACCGGGAATGAAAAACTGTTTTTT. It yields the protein CSARDSDTGNEKLFF.

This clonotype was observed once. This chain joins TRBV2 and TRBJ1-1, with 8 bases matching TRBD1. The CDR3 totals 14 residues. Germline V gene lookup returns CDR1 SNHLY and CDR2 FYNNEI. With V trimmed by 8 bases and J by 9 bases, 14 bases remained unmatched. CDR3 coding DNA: TGTGCCAGCTCCGCCCCAGGGGGCAGGGGAAAAGCTTTCTTT. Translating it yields CASSAPGGRGKAFF.

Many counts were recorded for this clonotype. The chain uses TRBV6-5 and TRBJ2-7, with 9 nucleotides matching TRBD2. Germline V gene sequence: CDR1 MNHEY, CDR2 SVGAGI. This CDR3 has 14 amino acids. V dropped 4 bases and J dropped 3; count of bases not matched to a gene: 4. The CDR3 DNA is TGTGCCAGCAGTTCTATAGCGGGAGTCTACGAGCAGTACTTC. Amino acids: CASSSIAGVYEQYF.

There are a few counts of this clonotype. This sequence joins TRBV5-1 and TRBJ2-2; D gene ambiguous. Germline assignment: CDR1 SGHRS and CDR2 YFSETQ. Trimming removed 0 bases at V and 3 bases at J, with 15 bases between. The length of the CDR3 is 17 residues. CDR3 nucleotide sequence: TGCGCCAGCAGCTTGGGGCCCCAGATTTCCGACACCGGGGAGCTGTTTTTT. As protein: CASSLGPQISDTGELFF.

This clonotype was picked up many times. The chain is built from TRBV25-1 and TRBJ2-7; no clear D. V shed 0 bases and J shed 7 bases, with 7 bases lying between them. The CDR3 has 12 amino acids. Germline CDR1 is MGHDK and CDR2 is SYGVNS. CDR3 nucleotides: TGTGCCAGCAGTGAATATTCGGAGGAGCAGTACTTC. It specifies CASSEYSEEQYF.

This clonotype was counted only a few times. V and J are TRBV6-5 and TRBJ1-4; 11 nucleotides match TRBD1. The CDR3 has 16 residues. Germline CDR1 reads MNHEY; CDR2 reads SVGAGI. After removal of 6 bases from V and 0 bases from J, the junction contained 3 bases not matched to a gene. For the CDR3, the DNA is TGTGCCAGCAGGAGGACAGGGGGCGCAACTAATGAAAAACTGTTTTTT. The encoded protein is CASRRTGGATNEKLFF.

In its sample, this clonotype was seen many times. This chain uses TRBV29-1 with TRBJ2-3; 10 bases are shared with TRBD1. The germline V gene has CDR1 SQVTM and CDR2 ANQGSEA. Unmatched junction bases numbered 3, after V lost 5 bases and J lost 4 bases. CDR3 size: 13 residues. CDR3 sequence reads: CSVSGQGPDTQYF. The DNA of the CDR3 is TGCAGCGTTTCGGGACAGGGGCCAGATACGCAGTATTTT.

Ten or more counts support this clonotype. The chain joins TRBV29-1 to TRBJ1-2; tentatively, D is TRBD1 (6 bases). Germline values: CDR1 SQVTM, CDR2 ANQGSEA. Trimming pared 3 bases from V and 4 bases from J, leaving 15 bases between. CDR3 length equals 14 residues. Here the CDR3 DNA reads TGCAGCGTTGACCAAGGGGACAACTTCTATGGCTACACCTTC. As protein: CSVDQGDNFYGYTF.

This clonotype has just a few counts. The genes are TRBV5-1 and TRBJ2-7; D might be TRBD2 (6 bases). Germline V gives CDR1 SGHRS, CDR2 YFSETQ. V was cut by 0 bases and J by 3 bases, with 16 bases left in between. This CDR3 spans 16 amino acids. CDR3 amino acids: CASSLGPGEGNYEQYF. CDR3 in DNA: TGCGCCAGCAGCTTGGGGCCGGGAGAGGGCAACTACGAGCAGTACTTC. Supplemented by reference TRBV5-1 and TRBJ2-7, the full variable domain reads KAGVTQTPRYLIKTRGQQVTLSCSPISGHRSVSWYQQTPGQGLQFLFEYFSETQRNKGNFPGRFSGRQFSNSRSEMNVSTLELGDSALYLCASSLGPGEGNYEQYFGPGTRLTVT.

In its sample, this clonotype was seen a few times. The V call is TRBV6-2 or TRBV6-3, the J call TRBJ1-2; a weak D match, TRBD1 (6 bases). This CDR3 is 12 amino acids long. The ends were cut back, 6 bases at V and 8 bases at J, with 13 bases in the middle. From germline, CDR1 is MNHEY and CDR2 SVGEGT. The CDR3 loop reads CASRQGVEGYTF. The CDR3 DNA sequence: TGTGCCAGCAGACAGGGAGTGGAAGGCTACACCTTC.

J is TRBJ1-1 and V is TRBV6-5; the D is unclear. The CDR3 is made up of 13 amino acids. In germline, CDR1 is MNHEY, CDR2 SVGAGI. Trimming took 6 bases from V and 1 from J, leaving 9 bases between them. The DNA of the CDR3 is TGTGCCAGCAGCCGACACTCGAACACTGAAGCTTTCTTT. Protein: CASSRHSNTEAFF.

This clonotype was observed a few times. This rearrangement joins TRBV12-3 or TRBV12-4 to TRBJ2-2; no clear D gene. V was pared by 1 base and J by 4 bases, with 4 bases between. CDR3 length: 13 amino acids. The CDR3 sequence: CASSLVLTGELFF. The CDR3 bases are TGTGCCAGCAGTTTAGTGCTCACCGGGGAGCTGTTTTTT.

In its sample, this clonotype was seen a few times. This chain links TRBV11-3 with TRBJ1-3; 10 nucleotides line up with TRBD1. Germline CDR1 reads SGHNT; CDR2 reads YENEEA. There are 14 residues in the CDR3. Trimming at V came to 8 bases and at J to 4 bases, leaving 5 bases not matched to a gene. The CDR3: CASDKDRGGNTIYF. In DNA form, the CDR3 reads TGTGCCAGCGATAAGGACAGGGGGGGAAACACCATATATTTT.

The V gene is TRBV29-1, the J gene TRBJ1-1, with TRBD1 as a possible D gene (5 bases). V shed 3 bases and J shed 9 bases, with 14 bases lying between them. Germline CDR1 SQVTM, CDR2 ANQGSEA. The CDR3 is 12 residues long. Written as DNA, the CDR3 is TGCAGCGTTGATACGGGAGGGGACCAAGCTTTCTTT. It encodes CSVDTGGDQAFF.

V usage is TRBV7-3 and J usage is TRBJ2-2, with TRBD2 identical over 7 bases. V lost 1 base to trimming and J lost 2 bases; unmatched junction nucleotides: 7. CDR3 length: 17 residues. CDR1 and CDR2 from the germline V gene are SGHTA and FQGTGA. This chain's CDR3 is CASSLSGRAGNTGELFF. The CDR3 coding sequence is TGTGCCAGCAGCTTAAGTGGGAGAGCGGGAAACACCGGGGAGCTGTTTTTT.

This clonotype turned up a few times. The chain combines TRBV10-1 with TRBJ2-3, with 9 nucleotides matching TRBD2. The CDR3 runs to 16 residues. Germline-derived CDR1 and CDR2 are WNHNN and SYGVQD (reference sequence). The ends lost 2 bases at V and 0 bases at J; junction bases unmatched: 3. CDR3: CASSEGLAGSTDTQYF. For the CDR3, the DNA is TGCGCCAGCAGTGAGGGGCTAGCGGGGAGCACAGATACGCAGTATTTT.

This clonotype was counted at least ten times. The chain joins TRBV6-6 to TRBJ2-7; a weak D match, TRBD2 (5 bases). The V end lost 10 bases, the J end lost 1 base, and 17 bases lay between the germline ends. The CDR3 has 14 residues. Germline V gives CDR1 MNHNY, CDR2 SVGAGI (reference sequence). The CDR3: CATTLTEDSYEQYF. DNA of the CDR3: TGTGCCACCACGTTGACGGAGGATTCCTACGAGCAGTACTTC.

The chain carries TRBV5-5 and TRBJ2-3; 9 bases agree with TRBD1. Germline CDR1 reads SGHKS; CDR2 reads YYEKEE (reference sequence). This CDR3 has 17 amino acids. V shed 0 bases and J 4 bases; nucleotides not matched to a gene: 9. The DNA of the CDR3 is TGTGCCAGCAGCTTGGCACCCACAGGGGGCGAATCAGATACGCAGTATTTT. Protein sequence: CASSLAPTGGESDTQYF.

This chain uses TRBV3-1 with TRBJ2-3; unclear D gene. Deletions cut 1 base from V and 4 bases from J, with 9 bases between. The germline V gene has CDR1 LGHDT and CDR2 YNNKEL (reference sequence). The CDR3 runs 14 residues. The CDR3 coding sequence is TGTGCCAGCAGCCAAGGCCCCGTTTCAGATACGCAGTATTTT. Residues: CASSQGPVSDTQYF.

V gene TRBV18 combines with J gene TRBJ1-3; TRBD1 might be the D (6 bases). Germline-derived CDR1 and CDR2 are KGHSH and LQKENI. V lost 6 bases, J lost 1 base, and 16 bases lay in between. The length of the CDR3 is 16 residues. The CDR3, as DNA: TGTGCCAGCTCGCAAAACCCGACAGGATCTGGAAACACCATATATTTT. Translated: CASSQNPTGSGNTIYF.

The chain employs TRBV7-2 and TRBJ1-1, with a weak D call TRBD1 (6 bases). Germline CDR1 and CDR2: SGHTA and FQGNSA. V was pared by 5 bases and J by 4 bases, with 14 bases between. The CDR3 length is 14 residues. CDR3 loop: CASSRTEGGTEAFF. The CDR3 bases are TGTGCCAGCAGCCGGACAGAGGGGGGCACTGAAGCTTTCTTT.

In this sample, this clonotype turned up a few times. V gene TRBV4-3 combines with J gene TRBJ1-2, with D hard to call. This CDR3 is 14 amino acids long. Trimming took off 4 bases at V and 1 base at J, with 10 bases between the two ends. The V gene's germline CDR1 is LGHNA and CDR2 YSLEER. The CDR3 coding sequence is TGCGCCAGCAGCCCACAGACAATTAACTATGGCTACACCTTC. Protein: CASSPQTINYGYTF.

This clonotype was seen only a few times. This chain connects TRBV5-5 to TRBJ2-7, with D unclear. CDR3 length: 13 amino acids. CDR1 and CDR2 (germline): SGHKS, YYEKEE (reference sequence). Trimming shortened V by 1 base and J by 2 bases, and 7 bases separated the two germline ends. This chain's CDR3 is CASSLTPTYEQYF. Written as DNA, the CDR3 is TGTGCCAGCAGCTTGACTCCGACCTACGAGCAGTACTTC.

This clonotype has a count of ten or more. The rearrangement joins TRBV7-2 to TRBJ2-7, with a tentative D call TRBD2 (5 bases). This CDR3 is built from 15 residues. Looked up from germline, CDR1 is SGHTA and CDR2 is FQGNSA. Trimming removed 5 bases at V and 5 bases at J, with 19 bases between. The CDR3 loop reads CASSPRSDYFHEQYF. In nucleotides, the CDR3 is TGTGCCAGCAGCCCACGATCCGACTATTTCCACGAGCAGTACTTC.

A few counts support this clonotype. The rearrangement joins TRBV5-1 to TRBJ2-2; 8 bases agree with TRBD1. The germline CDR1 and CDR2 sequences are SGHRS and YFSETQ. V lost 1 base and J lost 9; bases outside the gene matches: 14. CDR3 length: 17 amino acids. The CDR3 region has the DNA TGCGCCAGCAGCTTGACCGGACAGGGAGAGCGAGGGAGGGAGCTGTTTTTT. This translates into CASSLTGQGERGRELFF.